The 20 T cell receptor beta chains listed next were all sequenced from one sample in a study of breast tumors, draining lymph nodes, adjacent tissues. Axillary draining lymph nodes of breast cancer patients supplied the node samples. TCRdb recomputed calls from the multiplex PCR reads with MiXCR, one row per CDR3 protein. This sample has about 230,000 distinct CDR3 sequences, with about a third found just once. Material for sequencing was axillary lymph node tissue. These receptors were taken from a female donor with breast cancer. Some clones in this sample may be carry-over from other donors' samples.

The sample holds a few counts of this clonotype. V usage is TRBV5-1 and J usage is TRBJ2-3; 12 bases match TRBD2. CDR3 length: 15 amino acids. The junction had 8 bases not matched to a gene; V was cut back by 7 bases and J by 5 bases. The germline CDR1 and CDR2 sequences are SGHRS and YFSETQ. The CDR3 reads CASGPPGLAGDTQYF. In nucleotides, the CDR3 is TGCGCCAGCGGCCCCCCGGGACTAGCGGGAGATACGCAGTATTTT.

This clonotype was seen at least ten times. The CDR3 spells CSVRGVTKNIQYF. In DNA form, the CDR3 reads TGCAGTGTCAGAGGGGTAACCAAAAACATTCAGTACTTC. The V gene is TRBV20-1, the J gene TRBJ2-4; TRBD1 or TRBD2 may be the D gene (5 bases each). Per the germline V gene, CDR1 is DFQATT and CDR2 is SNEGSKA (reference sequence). Trimming cost V 7 bases and J 2 bases, with 12 bases left between them. CDR3 length equals 13 residues.

A few counts support this clonotype. V and J are TRBV18 and TRBJ2-7; D not resolved. The V end was cut by 2 bases, the J end by 4 bases, with 9 bases between. The germline V gene encodes CDR1 KGHSH and CDR2 LQKENI. The CDR3 totals 13 residues. CDR3 sequence reads: CASSPNSEYEQYF. In DNA form, the CDR3 reads TGTGCCAGCTCACCAAATTCGGAATACGAGCAGTACTTC.

This rearrangement joins TRBV19 to TRBJ1-5, with 9 bases aligning to TRBD1. Germline assignment: CDR1 LNHDA and CDR2 SQIVND (reference sequence). V shed 4 bases and J 5 bases; nucleotides not matched to a gene: 9. CDR3 length: 16 amino acids. The DNA of the CDR3 is TGTGCCAGTAGTACCGGACAGGGGAGGATAGATCAGCCCCAGCATTTT. Amino acid sequence: CASSTGQGRIDQPQHF.

This clonotype was seen at least ten times. V usage is TRBV4-3 and J usage is TRBJ1-4; D call uncertain. The germline gives CDR1 LGHNA, CDR2 YSLEER. CDR3 length: 13 residues. Trimming took off 1 base at V and 10 bases at J, with 10 bases between the two ends. The chain's CDR3 is CASSQAEGGKLFF. CDR3 nucleotides: TGCGCCAGCAGCCAAGCTGAGGGAGGAAAACTGTTTTTT.

Concerning this clonotype: At one of its ends the junction is not consistent with the germline gene, which may arise from a read error. The V call is TRBV7-2, the J call TRBJ2-2; 7 nucleotides line up with TRBD2. Germline CDR1 SGHTA, CDR2 FQGNSA. The CDR3 runs 16 residues. In nucleotides, the CDR3 is TGTGCCGGCAGCCCGACGGCGGGAGTGTCTACCGGGGAGCCGTTTTTT. Protein product: CAGSPTAGVSTGEPFF.

With respect to this clonotype: A single base separates this from a much larger clone, so it may be a read error. The genes are TRBV20-1 and TRBJ2-7; TRBD1 or TRBD2 may be the D gene (7 bases each). Germline values: CDR1 DFQATT, CDR2 SNEGSKA (reference sequence). There are 11 residues in the CDR3. CDR3 sequence reads: CSVVQGREQSF. The CDR3 region has the DNA TGCAGTGTGGTACAGGGGAGGGAGCAGTCCTTC.

This clonotype was recorded many times. The V call is TRBV20-1, the J call TRBJ2-1, with 9 bases identical to TRBD2. The junction had 6 bases not matched to a gene; V was cut back by 2 bases and J by 1 base. Germline assignment: CDR1 DFQATT and CDR2 SNEGSKA (reference sequence). This CDR3 is built from 16 residues. CDR3 protein: CSARMPLAGSYNEQFF. In DNA form, the CDR3 reads TGCAGTGCTAGAATGCCGCTAGCGGGATCCTACAATGAGCAGTTCTTC.

The chain uses TRBV2 and TRBJ1-5; D gene unclear. Trimming took 3 bases from V and 10 from J, leaving 34 bases between them. CDR1 SNHLY and CDR2 FYNNEI come from the germline V gene. The CDR3 is 20 residues long. The CDR3 sequence: CASSDILAGDLGQEGHPQHF. The CDR3 DNA follows: TGTGCCAGCAGTGATATACTAGCGGGAGATTTGGGCCAAGAGGGTCACCCCCAGCATTTT.

The J gene is TRBJ1-5, the V gene TRBV2; D is perhaps TRBD1 (5 bases). Looked up from germline, CDR1 is SNHLY and CDR2 is FYNNEI. CDR3 length equals 12 residues. With 7 bases removed from V and 10 bases from J, the gap between germline ends came to 14 bases. CDR3 in amino acids: CASNMGDSPQHF. The CDR3 DNA reads as TGTGCCAGCAACATGGGGGATTCACCCCAGCATTTT.

This clonotype was recorded a few times. The chain uses TRBV29-1 and TRBJ1-1, with 7 bases that match TRBD1. The V segment lost 6 bases and the J segment 8 bases; nucleotides outside the gene matches: 9. The length of the CDR3 is 12 residues. Germline assignment: CDR1 SQVTM and CDR2 ANQGSEA. The CDR3 DNA follows: TGCAGCGTGGTCAGGGGGGCAGGGGAAGCTTTCTTT. Translated, it gives CSVVRGAGEAFF.

This clonotype appeared once. The junction shows a germline mismatch at one end, possibly a read error. J is TRBJ1-1 and V is TRBV6-6, with D maybe TRBD1 (5 bases). Per germline, CDR1 MNHNY and CDR2 SVGAGI (reference sequence). This CDR3 is built from 15 residues. This chain's CDR3 is CARSLTRTPNTEAFF. The CDR3 nucleotides read TGTGCCCGCAGCCTTACACGGACACCGAACACTGAAGCTTTCTTT.

V is TRBV24-1 and J is TRBJ2-1, with 8 bases lining up with TRBD2. The CDR3 spans 15 residues. The ends lost 3 bases at V and 4 bases at J; junction bases unmatched: 4. Germline CDR1 KGHDR, CDR2 SFDVKD. The CDR3 loop reads CATSDPSGGYNEQFF. The CDR3 DNA reads TGTGCCACCAGTGATCCCTCGGGAGGGTACAATGAGCAGTTCTTC.

This clonotype was counted many times. The chain is built from TRBV6-2 or TRBV6-3 and TRBJ1-4, with TRBD1 identical over 8 bases. The V gene end was trimmed by 6 bases and the J gene end by 6 bases; junction bases not matched to a gene: 15. This CDR3 comprises 17 residues. CDR1 and CDR2 from the germline V gene are MNHEY and SVGEGT. In nucleotides, the CDR3 is TGTGCCAGCAGCCAAAATCACAGGGGGTCGAGCGATGAAAAACTGTTTTTT. This translates into CASSQNHRGSSDEKLFF.

This clonotype was seen repeatedly, ten times or more. This chain joins TRBV12-3 or TRBV12-4 and TRBJ1-5; D gene uncertain. The V gene lost 4 bases and the J gene lost 3 bases, with 13 bases spanning the gap. CDR3 size: 15 residues. Written as DNA, the CDR3 is TGTGCCAGCAGTTGGAGACACACGAACAATCAGCCCCAGCATTTT. Amino acid sequence: CASSWRHTNNQPQHF.

This clonotype has a count of ten or more. The V gene is TRBV7-3, the J gene TRBJ2-7, with D perhaps TRBD2 (6 bases). Germline V lookup: CDR1 SGHTA, CDR2 FQGTGA. The CDR3 covers 13 residues. V gave up 2 bases and J gave up 5 bases, with 10 bases separating them. The CDR3 region is CASSLGWRDEQYF. The CDR3 coding sequence is TGTGCCAGCAGCTTAGGGTGGAGGGACGAGCAGTACTTC.

The V call is TRBV29-1, the J call TRBJ2-7, with 7 bases matching TRBD1. J was trimmed by 11 bases and V by 6 bases; bases with no gene match: 10. The CDR3 sequence is 11 residues long. Germline lookup yields CDR1 SQVTM and CDR2 ANQGSEA. CDR3 protein: CSVGTEIEKYF. For the CDR3, the DNA is TGCAGCGTCGGGACAGAAATAGAGAAGTACTTC.

V is TRBV27 and J is TRBJ1-2, with TRBD1 matching over 8 bases. This CDR3 has 15 residues. J lost 0 bases, V lost 5 bases, and 5 bases had no gene match. Germline V gene lookup returns CDR1 MNHEY and CDR2 SMNVEV (reference sequence). The CDR3 DNA follows: TGTGCCAGCAGTCACCTGGACAGGGCTAACTATGGCTACACCTTC. Translation gives CASSHLDRANYGYTF.

Comments on this clonotype: A much larger clone differs by one base, so this may be a read error. The chain uses TRBV6-5 and TRBJ2-5, with a weak D call TRBD1 (6 bases). CDR3 length equals 14 residues. V was clipped by 8 bases and J by 5 bases, with 18 bases between them. The V gene's germline CDR1 is MNHEY and CDR2 SVGAGI. The CDR3 region is CASWHREFHETQYF. The CDR3 DNA sequence: TGTGCCAGCTGGCACAGGGAGTTTCATGAGACCCAGTACTTC.

Worth noting for this clonotype: This may arise from a read error, as a much more abundant clone is one base away. The chain links TRBV7-3 to TRBJ1-1; D call uncertain. The length of the CDR3 is 13 residues. CDR1 and CDR2 (germline): SGHTA, FQGTGA. The CDR3 loop is CASSRAMNTEASF. The CDR3 region has the DNA TGTGCCAGCAGCCGCGCGATGAACACTGAAGCTTCCTTT. Together with reference TRBV7-3 and TRBJ1-1, the CDR3 gives the full variable domain: GAGVSQTPSNKVTEKGKYVELRCDPISGHTALYWYRQSLGQGPEFLIYFQGTGAADDSGLPNDRFFAVRPEGSVSTLKIQRTERGDSAVYLCASSRAMNTEASFGQGTRLTVV.